Here is one T cell receptor (beta chain) with its context. The data are from a study of blood T cell repertoires in COVID-19. The wider study: Acute and convalescent COVID-19 specimens originated in the United States, Italy and Spain.

The data were produced by immunoSEQ multiplex PCR, yet TCRdb's version contains in-frame clones alone and is incomplete. The sample lists approximately 70,000 clones, 75% to 90% occurring once. CDR1 and CDR2 (germline): LNHDA, SQIVND (reference sequence). The V segment lost 6 bases and the J segment 5 bases; nucleotides outside the gene matches: 9. This CDR3 comprises 15 residues. Sequenced material: peripheral blood. This rearrangement joins TRBV19 to TRBJ2-5; 10 nucleotides align to TRBD1. This receptor was taken from a man in his 70s who had recovered from COVID-19. This CDR3 is CASRRQGATGETQYF. The CDR3 nucleotides read TGTGCCAGTAGACGACAGGGGGCAACTGGGGAGACCCAGTACTTC.